The entry that follows covers one T cell receptor (beta chain) sequence. Its specificity is not known. PCR primers comprised 60 Vbeta and 13 Jbeta primers. Assay: immunoSEQ multiplex PCR; the TCRdb copy retains only in-frame clones and omits some. The data contain about 130,000 clones, roughly 82% of them seen just once; the ten biggest clones take up about 2.7%. Trimming cost V 6 bases and J 6 bases, with 9 bases left between them. The V gene's germline CDR1 is MNHEY and CDR2 SMNVEV (reference sequence). The CDR3 contains 12 residues. This record comes from a study of cytomegalovirus exposure and HLA in healthy donors. Study information: Earlier, 110 million or so unique TCR beta sequences were recovered from about 170 million T cells by an analysis.

The study, taken as a whole, reports: Sequencing likely caused a cluster of highly shared sequence variants. Upon later analysis, TCR association rates were observed to vary by HLA locus, being highest for DRB1 and lowest for HLA-C.

The rearrangement uses TRBV27 and TRBJ1-5, with D possibly being TRBD1 (5 bases). The receptor was isolated from a woman younger than 35 in good health and CMV-seropositive. Sequenced sample: PBMCs. CDR3 bases: TGTGCCAGCAGCTGGGGGGGTCAGCCCCAGCATTTT. Translation gives CASSWGGQPQHF.